This T cell receptor beta chain was recovered during a study of T cells in Graves' hyperthyroidism and ophthalmopathy. The overall study: Peripheral blood collection took place at initial diagnosis, before any treatment.

Concerning this clonotype: The germline gene is not matched at one end of the junction; a read error may be the cause.

Hyperthyroidism of Graves' type that showed no ophthalmopathy progression within 18 months was stable. It was uncontrolled infection, other autoimmune disease, pregnancy or lactation that excluded patients. Amplified regions were TCR beta CDR3 sequences from RNA transcripts. Initially, a first-round RT-PCR of the TCR CDR3 employed the HTBI primer set. TCRdb reprocessed the multiplex PCR reads via MiXCR and lists one record per CDR3 protein. The table has 350,000 to 400,000 distinct CDR3 sequences, 19% seen once. Germline V CDR1 and CDR2: SGHDT, YYEEEE. The CDR3 consists of 16 residues. The source of this sequence is a woman under 30 with Graves' hyperthyroidism. What was sequenced was blood. The chain carries TRBV5-6 and TRBJ1-1, with TRBD1 matching over 9 bases. The CDR3: CVSCFKGQGTRTEAFF. CDR3 nucleotide sequence: TGTGTCAGCTGCTTTAAGGGACAGGGTACGAGGACTGAAGCTTTCTTT.